The TCR beta chain described here comes from a study of T cell responses to AZD1222 COVID-19 vaccine. About the study: Second doses at about 4 or about 12 weeks were pooled. Study-wide results and caveats: White British donors predominated, females outnumbered males, and clonal diversity was possibly underestimated.

Data came from immunoSEQ multiplex PCR; TCRdb stores just in-frame clones and leaves some out. The profile shows about 160,000 clones, more than 70% of them singletons. Remarks on this clone: Its antigen is undetermined.

The sequence came from an adult in good health. The sample consisted of peripheral blood, taken on day 0 of AZD1222 vaccination.

The CDR3 protein is CASSLARLSSYNEQFF. CDR3 nucleotides: TGTGCCAGCAGCTTAGCTCGGTTAAGCTCCTACAATGAGCAGTTCTTC. The chain links TRBV7-6 to TRBJ2-1; D uncertain. Germline V gives CDR1 SGHVS, CDR2 FNYEAQ. This CDR3 is built from 16 residues. V shed 0 bases and J shed 0 bases, with 9 bases lying between them.